This TCR beta chain comes out of a study of shared clonotypes between healthy human individuals. Findings of the study overall: Owing to a small donor count, the genetic and exposure-history diversity represented was limited. Clonotypes that were shared across a few donors made up about 4.5% of naive CD4 clonotypes.

CDR1 MDHEN and CDR2 SYDVKM come from the germline V gene. The ends lost 3 bases at V and 10 bases at J; junction bases unmatched: 2. This CDR3 spans 11 amino acids. The study enrolled healthy HIV-negative adults without recent acute infections or vaccinations as donors. Per sorted-subset replicate PCR, input was approximately 0.2 ug DNA, representing about 29,000 T cell genomes. Method: immunoSEQ multiplex PCR; TCRdb's copy keeps in-frame clones and lacks some. This sample yields 2 million to 2.5 million clones, of which approximately 90% are seen a single time; 0.37% belongs to the top ten. About this clone itself: Its antigen remains unidentified. The sample contains more than one DNA sequence encoding this CDR3.

The chain couples TRBV28 to TRBJ1-1, with TRBD1 matching 7 bases. The origin of this receptor is a man between 18 and 29 years old in good health. Some clones in this sample may be carry-over from other donors' samples. Material for sequencing was naive CD4+ T cells from PBMCs. Stated subset: CD45RA+ positively selected. The CDR3 DNA is TGTGCCAGCAGTTTTGCAGGGGGAGCTTTCTTT. Encoded protein: CASSFAGGAFF. Using reference TRBV28 and TRBJ1-1 for the parts outside the CDR3, the full variable domain is DVKVTQSSRYLVKRTGEKVFLECVQDMDHENMFWYRQDPGLGLRLIYFSYDVKMKEKGDIPEGYSVSREKKERFSLILESASTNQTSMYLCASSFAGGAFFGQGTRLTVV.